The text below deals with one T cell receptor (beta chain). The sample comes from a study of blood T cell repertoires in COVID-19. Clones were sequenced by immunoSEQ multiplex PCR, and TCRdb holds only the in-frame ones, with some missing. This sample has around 190,000 clones, with 84% found just once. Per the germline V gene, CDR1 is SGHDT and CDR2 is YYEEEE. The germline V and J ends were trimmed by 2 bases and 7 bases, with 18 bases remaining between them. CDR3 length: 15 amino acids. This TCR was recovered from a woman under 40 who had been exposed to COVID-19. Sequenced input: PBMCs or T cells enriched from blood (not recorded which). V is TRBV5-6 and J is TRBJ1-2; perhaps TRBD1 as D (5 bases). DNA of the CDR3: TGTGCCAGCAGCTTCCCAAGCAGGGAGGGAGTTGGCTACACCTTC. Translating it yields CASSFPSREGVGYTF.